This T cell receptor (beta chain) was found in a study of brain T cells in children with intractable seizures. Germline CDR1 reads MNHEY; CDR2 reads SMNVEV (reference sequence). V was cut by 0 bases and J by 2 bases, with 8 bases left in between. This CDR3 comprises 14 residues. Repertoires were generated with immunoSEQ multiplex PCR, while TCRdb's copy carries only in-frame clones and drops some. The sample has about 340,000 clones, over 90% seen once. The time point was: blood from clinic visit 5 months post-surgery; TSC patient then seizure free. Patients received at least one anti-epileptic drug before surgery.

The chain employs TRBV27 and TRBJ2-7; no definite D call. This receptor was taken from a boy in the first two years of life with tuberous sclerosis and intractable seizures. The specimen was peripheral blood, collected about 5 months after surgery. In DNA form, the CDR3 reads TGTGCCAGCAGTTTATCCCTCTTCGCCTACGAGCAGTACTTC. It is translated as CASSLSLFAYEQYF.